A selection of T cell receptor beta chains follows, all from one sample in a study of T cell changes during pregnancy in multiple sclerosis. The protocol was immunoSEQ multiplex PCR, while the TCRdb copy is restricted to in-frame clones and leaves out a portion. Here the sample spans tens of thousands of clones, 94% being singletons. Sequences were derived from peripheral blood, sampled in the third trimester of pregnancy. These receptors were obtained from a female donor with multiple sclerosis, enrolled in a pregnancy study. Each CDR3 is given with its conserved first and last residue. D genes are given only for firm matches. Not all rows give a size; the values are once, few, many and, for expanded clones, a class.

TRBJ2-6 | TRBV19 | TRBD1 | NA | TGTGCCAGTAGTATCGGACAGGGGGCGGCTGGGGCCAACGTCCTGACTTTC | CASSIGQGAAGANVLTF
TRBJ1-1 | TRBV6-5 | NA | NA | TGTGCCAGCAGTTACTCGATGTCAGGGTTGACTGAAGCTTTCTTT | CASSYSMSGLTEAFF
TRBJ1-2 | TRBV15 | NA | NA | TGTGCCACCAGCAGCGGTGATAGCGGGGGCTACACCTTC | CATSSGDSGGYTF
TRBJ2-1 | TRBV29-1 | NA | NA | TGCAGCGTTGATCCCGGAGAGCTACAGTTCTTC | CSVDPGELQFF
TRBJ1-1 | TRBV7-9 | TRBD1 | NA | TGTGCCAGCAGGGCCACAGGGGTGAACACTGAAGCTTTCTTT | CASRATGVNTEAFF
TRBJ2-7 | TRBV7-3 | TRBD1 | NA | TGTGCCAGCAGCCCGGGACAGGACTACGAGCAGTACTTC | CASSPGQDYEQYF
TRBJ2-5 | TRBV5-1 | TRBD2 | NA | TGCGCCAGCAGCTTGCTAGCGGGGGGCCAAGAGACCCAGTACTTC | CASSLLAGGQETQYF
TRBJ2-7 | TRBV9 | TRBD1 | NA | TGTGCCAGCAGCCCGCTCGGACAGGCCTACGAGCAGTACTTC | CASSPLGQAYEQYF
TRBJ2-5 | TRBV7-9 | NA | NA | TGTGCCAGCAGCCCGGGACAAAAAGAGACCCAGTACTTC | CASSPGQKETQYF
TRBJ2-1 | TRBV2 | NA | NA | TGTGCCAGCAGTTTAACTTGGGAGCAGTTCTTC | CASSLTWEQFF
TRBJ2-5 | TRBV11-2 | NA | NA | TGTGCCAGCAGCGGAGCTTCAGAGACCCAGTACTTC | CASSGASETQYF
TRBJ2-2 | TRBV9 | NA | once | TGTGCCAGCAGCGCCGCGAGCGCGACCGGGGAGCTGTTTTTT | CASSAASATGELFF
TRBJ1-5 | TRBV10-3 | NA | NA | TGTGCCATCAGTGAATCCCCGAGCAATCAGCCCCAGCATTTT | CAISESPSNQPQHF
TRBJ1-5 | TRBV6-4 | NA | NA | TGTGCCAGCAGTGAGTCGGGGGAGGGACAGCCCCAGCATTTT | CASSESGEGQPQHF
TRBJ2-7 | TRBV4-1 | TRBD1 | NA | TGCGCCAGCAGCCCTCGACAATGGGGACAGGGGCCAGGGGAGCAGTACTTC | CASSPRQWGQGPGEQYF
TRBJ1-2 | TRBV9 | TRBD1 | NA | TGTGCCAGCAGCGAACCGGGACAGGGGGCCTATGGCTACACCTTC | CASSEPGQGAYGYTF
TRBJ2-2 | TRBV7-8 | TRBD2 | NA | TGTGCCAGCAGCTTAGAGCTAGCGGGGGTACCTATAGGGGAGCTGTTTTTT | CASSLELAGVPIGELFF
TRBJ2-5 | TRBV7-9 | TRBD2 | NA | TGTGCCAGCAGCTTAATCGTTAGCGGGGGGGCCTCGAGAGAGACCCAGTACTTC | CASSLIVSGGASRETQYF